This TCR beta chain was observed in a study of naive and memory T cell subsets. An equimolar mix of two oligonucleotides served as the beta constant-region primer for TRBC1 and TRBC2. Each CDR3 protein is one row after TCRdb ran MiXCR on the UMI-ligation and nested PCR reads. Of 120,000 to 150,000 distinct CDR3 sequences in the sample, over 15% were seen once. The sequencing sample was made of naive CD4+ T cells from blood. The TCR comes from a human donor in good health.

The CDR3 nucleotides are TGTGCCAGCAGCTGGCGGGCTAGCGTAGATACGCAGTATTTT. Translated: CASSWRASVDTQYF. V and J are TRBV7-2 and TRBJ2-3, with a tentative D call TRBD2 (6 bases). This CDR3 has 14 residues. Germline CDR1 and CDR2: SGHTA and FQGNSA. Trimming took off 4 bases at V and 5 bases at J, with 13 bases between the two ends.